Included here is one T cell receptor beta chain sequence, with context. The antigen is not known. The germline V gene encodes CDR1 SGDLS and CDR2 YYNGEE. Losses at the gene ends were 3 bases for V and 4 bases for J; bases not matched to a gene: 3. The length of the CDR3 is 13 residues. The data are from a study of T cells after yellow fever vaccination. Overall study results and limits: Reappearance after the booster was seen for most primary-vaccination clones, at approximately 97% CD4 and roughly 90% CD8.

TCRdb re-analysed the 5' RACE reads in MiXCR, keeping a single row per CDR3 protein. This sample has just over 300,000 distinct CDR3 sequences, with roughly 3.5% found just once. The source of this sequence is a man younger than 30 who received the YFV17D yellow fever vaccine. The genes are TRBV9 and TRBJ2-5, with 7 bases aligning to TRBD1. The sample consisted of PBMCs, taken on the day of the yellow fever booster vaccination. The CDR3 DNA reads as TGTGCCAGCAGCGATCCAGGGGGAGAGACCCAGTACTTC. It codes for CASSDPGGETQYF.